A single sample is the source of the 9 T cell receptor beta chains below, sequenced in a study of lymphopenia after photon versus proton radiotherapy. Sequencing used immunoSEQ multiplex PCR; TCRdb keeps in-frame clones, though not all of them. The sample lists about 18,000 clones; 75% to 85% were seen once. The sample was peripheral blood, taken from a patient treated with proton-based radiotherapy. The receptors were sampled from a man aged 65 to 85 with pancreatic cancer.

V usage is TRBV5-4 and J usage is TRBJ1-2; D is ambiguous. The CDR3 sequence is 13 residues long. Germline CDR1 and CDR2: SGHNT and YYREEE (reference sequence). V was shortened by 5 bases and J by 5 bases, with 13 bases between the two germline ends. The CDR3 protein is CASRDGASYGYTF. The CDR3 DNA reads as TGTGCCAGCAGGGACGGTGCTTCGTATGGCTACACCTTC.

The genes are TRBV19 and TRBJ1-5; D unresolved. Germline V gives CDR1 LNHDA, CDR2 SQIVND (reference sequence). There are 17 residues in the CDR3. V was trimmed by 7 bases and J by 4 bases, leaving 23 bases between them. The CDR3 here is CASKERPARNSNQPQHF. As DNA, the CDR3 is TGTGCCAGTAAGGAGCGCCCAGCGAGAAATAGTAATCAGCCCCAGCATTTT.

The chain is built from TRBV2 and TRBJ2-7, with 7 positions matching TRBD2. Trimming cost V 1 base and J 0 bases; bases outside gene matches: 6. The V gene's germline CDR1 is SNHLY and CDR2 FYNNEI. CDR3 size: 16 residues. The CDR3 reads CASSEGGGRSSYEQYF. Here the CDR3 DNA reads TGTGCCAGCAGTGAAGGGGGGGGTAGGAGCTCCTACGAGCAGTACTTC. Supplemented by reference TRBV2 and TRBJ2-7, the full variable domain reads EPEVTQTPSHQVTQMGQEVILRCVPISNHLYFYWYRQILGQKVEFLVSFYNNEISEKSEIFDDQFSVERPDGSNFTLKIRSTKLEDSAMYFCASSEGGGRSSYEQYFGPGTRLTVT.

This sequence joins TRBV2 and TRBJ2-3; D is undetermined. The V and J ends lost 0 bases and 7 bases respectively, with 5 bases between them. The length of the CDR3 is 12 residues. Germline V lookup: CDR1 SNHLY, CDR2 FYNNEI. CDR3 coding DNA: TGTGCCAGCAGTGAAGCGCTTTATACGCAGTATTTT. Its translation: CASSEALYTQYF.

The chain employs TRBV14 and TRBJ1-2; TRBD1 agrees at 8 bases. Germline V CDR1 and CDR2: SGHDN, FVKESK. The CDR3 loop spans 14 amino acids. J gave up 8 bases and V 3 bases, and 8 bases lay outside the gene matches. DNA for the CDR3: TGTGCCAGCAGCCAGTATCAGGGGGCGCGAGGCTACACCTTC. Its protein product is CASSQYQGARGYTF.

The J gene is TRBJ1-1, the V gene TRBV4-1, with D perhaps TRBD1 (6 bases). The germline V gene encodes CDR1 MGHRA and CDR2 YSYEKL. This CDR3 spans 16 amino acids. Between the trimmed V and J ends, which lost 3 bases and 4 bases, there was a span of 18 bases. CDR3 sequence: CASSHSLIRGPTEAFF. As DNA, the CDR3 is TGCGCCAGCAGCCACTCACTGATCAGGGGCCCCACTGAAGCTTTCTTT.

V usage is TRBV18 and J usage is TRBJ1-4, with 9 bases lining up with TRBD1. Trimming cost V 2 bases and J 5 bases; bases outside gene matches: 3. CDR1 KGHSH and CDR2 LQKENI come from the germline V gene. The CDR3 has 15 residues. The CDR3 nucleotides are TGTGCCAGCTCACCAGCCGGGACAGGGAATGAAAAACTGTTTTTT. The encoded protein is CASSPAGTGNEKLFF.

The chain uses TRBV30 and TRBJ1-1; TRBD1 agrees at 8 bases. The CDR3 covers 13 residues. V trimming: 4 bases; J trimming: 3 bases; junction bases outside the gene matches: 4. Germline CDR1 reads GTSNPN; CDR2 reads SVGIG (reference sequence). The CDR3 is CAWTGGSYTEAFF. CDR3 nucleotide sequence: TGTGCCTGGACAGGGGGCTCGTACACTGAAGCTTTCTTT.

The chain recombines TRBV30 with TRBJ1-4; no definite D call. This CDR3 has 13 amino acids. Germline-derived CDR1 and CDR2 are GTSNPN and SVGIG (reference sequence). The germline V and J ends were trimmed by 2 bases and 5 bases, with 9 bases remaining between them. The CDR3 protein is CAWSWQPNEKLFF. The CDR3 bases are TGTGCCTGGAGTTGGCAGCCGAATGAAAAACTGTTTTTT.